These 21 T cell receptor beta chains came from one sample sequenced in a study of early T cells in non-severe SARS-CoV-2 infection (dated by TCRdb to the early 2020s). The library came from 5' RACE. Reads for this sample came from a NextSeq 500. The public reads were quality trimmed at Q25 with fastp and then assembled into clones with MiXCR by TCRdb, keeping productive beta chains. Merged by CDR3 protein, the rows form single entries marked with the most common genes and DNA. Present in this sample are 90,000 to 120,000 distinct CDR3 sequences, roughly 12% of which were seen just once. Around 3% of the sample is held by the ten biggest clonotypes. Sequencing used whole blood. The receptors come from an adult who was a healthcare worker with PCR-confirmed SARS-CoV-2 infection or an uninfected control (not recorded which).

V usage is TRBV9 and J usage is TRBJ1-2; weak D call: TRBD1 (6 bases). With 3 bases removed from V and 6 bases from J, the gap between germline ends came to 15 bases. CDR1 and CDR2 from the germline V gene are SGDLS and YYNGEE. This CDR3 is 14 amino acids long. The chain's CDR3 is CASSDGTLANGYTF. The CDR3 DNA is TGTGCCAGCAGCGACGGGACACTCGCGAATGGCTACACCTTC.

The chain links TRBV2 to TRBJ1-4; maybe TRBD1 (6 bases). Trimming removed 5 bases from V and 7 bases from J, with 11 bases in between. The CDR3 sequence is 13 residues long. CDR1 SNHLY and CDR2 FYNNEI come from the germline V gene. The CDR3 DNA follows: TGTGCCAGCAGTCCCAGGGGCGGTGAAAAACTGTTTTTT. Its translation is CASSPRGGEKLFF.

Many counts were recorded for this clonotype. This chain uses TRBV14 with TRBJ1-2; D might be TRBD1 (5 bases). CDR3 size: 14 residues. The germline V gene has CDR1 SGHDN and CDR2 FVKESK. V was shortened by 1 base and J by 6 bases, with 12 bases between the two germline ends. CDR3 nucleotide sequence: TGTGCCAGCAGCCAAGTCGACAGAGGGGATGGCTACACCTTC. Translation: CASSQVDRGDGYTF. The full variable domain, its missing parts supplied by reference TRBV14 and TRBJ1-2, is EAGVTQFPSHSVIEKGQTVTLRCDPISGHDNLYWYRRVMGKEIKFLLHFVKESKQDESGMPNNRFLAERTGGTYSTLKVQPAELEDSGVYFCASSQVDRGDGYTFGSGTRLTVV.

The chain recombines TRBV5-1 with TRBJ2-3; the D gene could be TRBD1 or TRBD2 (6 bases each). The CDR3 length is 15 residues. Germline values: CDR1 SGHRS, CDR2 YFSETQ. Trimming shortened V by 5 bases and J by 4 bases, and 17 bases separated the two germline ends. The CDR3 DNA reads TGCGCCAGCAGGGCCGGGACATGGGAGGCAGATACGCAGTATTTT. Its protein product is CASRAGTWEADTQYF.

DNA of the CDR3: TGCAGCGTTTCAGGCACTCTGAACACTGAAGCTTTCTTT. Protein: CSVSGTLNTEAFF. The rearrangement links TRBV29-1 to TRBJ1-1; D call uncertain. The ends were cut back, 5 bases at V and 0 bases at J, with 10 bases in the middle. Germline CDR1 is SQVTM and CDR2 is ANQGSEA. This CDR3 is built from 13 residues.

This clonotype showed up many times. This chain joins TRBV6-1 and TRBJ1-1; D perhaps matches TRBD1 (5 bases). V lost 7 bases, J lost 2 bases, and 8 bases lay in between. This CDR3 has 12 amino acids. In germline, CDR1 is MNHNS, CDR2 SASEGT. The CDR3 nucleotides are TGTGCCAGCACCAGGGCAAACACTGAAGCTTTCTTT. This codes for CASTRANTEAFF.

This clonotype occurred many times. This sequence joins TRBV12-3 or TRBV12-4 and TRBJ1-2; D is possibly TRBD1 (6 bases). CDR3 length: 16 residues. Trimming pared 6 bases from V and 6 bases from J, leaving 23 bases between. The CDR3 is CASRQTQGQFGDGYTF. CDR3 DNA: TGTGCCAGCAGACAGACACAGGGTCAGTTTGGGGATGGCTACACCTTC.

This clonotype has at least ten counts. The chain employs TRBV7-9 and TRBJ1-1; D is uncertain. Looked up from germline, CDR1 is SEHNR and CDR2 is FQNEAQ (reference sequence). Between the trimmed V and J ends, which lost 2 bases and 3 bases, there was a span of 7 bases. The CDR3 has 13 residues. The CDR3 loop is CASSLRRDTEAFF. CDR3 sequence (DNA): TGTGCCAGCAGCTTAAGGCGTGACACTGAAGCTTTCTTT.

The rearrangement links TRBV21-1 to TRBJ2-3; the D call in the table, TRBD1, was not verified against the DNA. TRBV21-1 is flagged as a pseudogene. The CDR3 is made up of 16 amino acids. CDR3 DNA sequence: TGTGCCAGCAGGGGCGTTCTGTCCCGGTCGGGAGATACGCAGTATTTT. The encoded protein is CASRGVLSRSGDTQYF.

This clonotype was picked up a small number of times. The rearrangement links TRBV20-1 to TRBJ1-4; D gene ambiguous. Germline V gives CDR1 DFQATT, CDR2 SNEGSKA (reference sequence). Trimming left V 4 bases short and J 8 bases short, with 8 bases between. The CDR3 has 11 amino acids. CDR3 bases: TGCAGTGCTACCTCCGTCGAAAAACTGTTTTTT. This codes for CSATSVEKLFF.

This clonotype was seen a few times. The V gene is TRBV12-3 or TRBV12-4, the J gene TRBJ2-7; no firm D call. Between the trimmed V and J ends, which lost 6 bases and 3 bases, there was a span of 9 bases. The CDR3 loop spans 12 amino acids. The chain's CDR3 is CASSRTGYEQYF. CDR3 nucleotide sequence: TGTGCCAGCAGCCGTACTGGCTACGAGCAGTACTTC.

This clonotype showed up many times. The chain joins TRBV7-6 to TRBJ2-7; TRBD2 matches 8 bases. V dropped 5 bases and J dropped 3; count of bases not matched to a gene: 12. The CDR3 is made up of 16 amino acids. Per the germline V gene, CDR1 is SGHVS and CDR2 is FNYEAQ. The chain's CDR3 is CASSGYWSGGSYEQYF. CDR3 coding DNA: TGTGCCAGCAGCGGCTATTGGTCGGGAGGGAGCTACGAGCAGTACTTC.

In its sample, this clonotype was seen a few times. The chain combines TRBV20-1 with TRBJ1-6; D ambiguous. The V and J ends lost 4 bases and 8 bases respectively, with 9 bases between them. This CDR3 is 12 amino acids long. The germline CDR1 and CDR2 sequences are DFQATT and SNEGSKA (reference sequence). CDR3 coding DNA: TGCAGTGCTAAAATCCCCGATTCACCCCTCCACTTT. It codes for CSAKIPDSPLHF.

The chain couples TRBV6-1 to TRBJ1-5; D call uncertain. The CDR3 is 11 amino acids. Germline loops: CDR1 MNHNS, CDR2 SASEGT. V was clipped by 6 bases and J by 6 bases, with 6 bases between them. The CDR3 protein is CASREVQPQHF. DNA for the CDR3: TGTGCCAGCAGGGAGGTTCAGCCCCAGCATTTT.

The count of this clonotype is one. This may arise from a read error, as a much more abundant clone is one base away. The chain links TRBV20-1 to TRBJ2-7; 13 bases are a match to TRBD2. The CDR3 spans 14 residues. With V trimmed by 8 bases and J by 3 bases, 7 bases remained unmatched. Per germline, CDR1 DFQATT and CDR2 SNEGSKA (reference sequence). In nucleotides, the CDR3 is TGCAGTACCATCGGACTAGCGGGGGTCTACGAGCAGTACTTC. It codes for CSTIGLAGVYEQYF.

The sample holds many counts of this clonotype. The chain is built from TRBV14 and TRBJ1-2, with D perhaps matching TRBD1 (5 bases). Germline lookup yields CDR1 SGHDN and CDR2 FVKESK. The CDR3 spans 16 residues. Trimming took off 1 base at V and 5 bases at J, with 17 bases between the two ends. The CDR3, as DNA: TGTGCCAGCAGCCAAGGGGCAGGGCCCCCTCCATATGGCTACACCTTC. Encoded protein: CASSQGAGPPPYGYTF.

In this sample, this clonotype turned up a few times. This chain uses TRBV12-3 or TRBV12-4 with TRBJ2-7, with D possibly TRBD2 on 6 matching bases. CDR3 size: 12 residues. V was trimmed by 6 bases and J by 7 bases, leaving 13 bases between them. The CDR3 DNA is TGTGCCAGCAGCCACAGTGCGGGGGAGCAGTACTTC. Protein product: CASSHSAGEQYF.

This clonotype was recorded at least ten times. This chain's CDR3 is CASSPAGRGITEAFF. The DNA of the CDR3 is TGTGCCAGCAGCCCCGCCGGCAGGGGAATCACTGAAGCTTTCTTT. This chain connects TRBV28 to TRBJ1-1; a weak D match, TRBD1 (6 bases). Germline V CDR1 and CDR2: MDHEN, SYDVKM. This CDR3 spans 15 amino acids. The V and J ends lost 6 bases and 4 bases respectively, with 18 bases between them. Full variable domain (remainder filled in from reference TRBV28 and TRBJ1-1): DVKVTQSSRYLVKRTGEKVFLECVQDMDHENMFWYRQDPGLGLRLIYFSYDVKMKEKGDIPEGYSVSREKKERFSLILESASTNQTSMYLCASSPAGRGITEAFFGQGTRLTVV.

Many counts were recorded for this clonotype. This rearrangement joins TRBV12-3 or TRBV12-4 to TRBJ2-2; D might be TRBD1 (6 bases). The V and J ends lost 5 bases and 7 bases respectively, with 17 bases between them. The CDR3 spans 15 residues. This CDR3 is CASSPRTADSGELFF. The CDR3 DNA reads as TGTGCCAGCAGTCCCCGGACAGCTGACAGCGGGGAGCTGTTTTTT.

This clonotype occurred a few times. J is TRBJ1-1 and V is TRBV28; D may be TRBD1 (6 bases). From germline, CDR1 is MDHEN and CDR2 SYDVKM. This CDR3 has 13 residues. Trimming shortened V by 5 bases and J by 3 bases, and 10 bases separated the two germline ends. The CDR3 sequence: CASSPDRYTEAFF. As DNA, the CDR3 is TGTGCCAGCAGTCCTGACAGGTACACTGAAGCTTTCTTT.

This clonotype appeared many times. This chain uses TRBV7-9 with TRBJ2-7; D unresolved. The V and J ends lost 0 bases and 4 bases respectively, with 4 bases between them. Germline assignment: CDR1 SEHNR and CDR2 FQNEAQ (reference sequence). CDR3 length equals 12 residues. The CDR3 region is CASSLADYEQYF. In DNA form, the CDR3 reads TGTGCCAGCAGCTTAGCGGATTACGAGCAGTACTTC. Full variable domain (missing parts from reference TRBV7-9 and TRBJ2-7): DTGVSQNPRHKITKRGQNVTFRCDPISEHNRLYWYRQTLGQGPEFLTYFQNEAQLEKSRLLSDRFSAERPKGSFSTLEIQRTEQGDSAMYLCASSLADYEQYFGPGTRLTVT.